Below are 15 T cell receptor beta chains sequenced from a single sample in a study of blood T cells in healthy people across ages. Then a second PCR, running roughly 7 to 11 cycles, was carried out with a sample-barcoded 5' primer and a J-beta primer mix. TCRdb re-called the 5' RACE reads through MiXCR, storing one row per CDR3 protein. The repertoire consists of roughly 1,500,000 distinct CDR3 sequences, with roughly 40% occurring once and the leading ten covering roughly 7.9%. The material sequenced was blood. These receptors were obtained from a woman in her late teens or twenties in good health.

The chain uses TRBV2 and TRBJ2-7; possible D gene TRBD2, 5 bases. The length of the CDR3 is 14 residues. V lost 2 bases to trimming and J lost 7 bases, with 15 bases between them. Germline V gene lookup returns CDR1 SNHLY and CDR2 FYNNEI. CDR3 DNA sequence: TGTGCCAGCAGTGAACTAGAGGGTAACAATGAGCAGTACTTC. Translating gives CASSELEGNNEQYF.

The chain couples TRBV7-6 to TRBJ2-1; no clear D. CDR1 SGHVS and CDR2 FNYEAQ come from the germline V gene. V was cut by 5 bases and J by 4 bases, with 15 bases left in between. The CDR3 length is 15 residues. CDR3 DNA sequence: TGTGCCAGCAGCCGTAGTATTAACCCTTACAATGAGCAGTTCTTC. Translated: CASSRSINPYNEQFF.

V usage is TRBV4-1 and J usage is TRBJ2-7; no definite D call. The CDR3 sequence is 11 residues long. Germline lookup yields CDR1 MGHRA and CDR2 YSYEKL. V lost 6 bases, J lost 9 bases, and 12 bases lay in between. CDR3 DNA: TGCGCCAGCAGTCTATGGCGGTGGCAGTACTTC. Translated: CASSLWRWQYF.

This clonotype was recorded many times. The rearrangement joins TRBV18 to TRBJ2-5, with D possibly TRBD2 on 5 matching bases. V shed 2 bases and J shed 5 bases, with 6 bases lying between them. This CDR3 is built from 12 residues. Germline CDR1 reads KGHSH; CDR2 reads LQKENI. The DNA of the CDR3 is TGTGCCAGCTCACCAAGGGAGGAGACCCAGTACTTC. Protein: CASSPREETQYF. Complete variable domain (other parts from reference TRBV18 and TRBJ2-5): NAGVMQNPRHLVRRRGQEARLRCSPMKGHSHVYWYRQLPEEGLKFMVYLQKENIIDESGMPKERFSAEFPKEGPSILRIQQVVRGDSAAYFCASSPREETQYFGPGTRLLVL.

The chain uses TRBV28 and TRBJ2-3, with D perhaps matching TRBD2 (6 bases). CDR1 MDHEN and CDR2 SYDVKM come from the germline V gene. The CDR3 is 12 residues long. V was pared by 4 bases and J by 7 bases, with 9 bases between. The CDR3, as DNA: TGTGCCAGCAGTTCTGGGGGGAATACGCAGTATTTT. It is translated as CASSSGGNTQYF.

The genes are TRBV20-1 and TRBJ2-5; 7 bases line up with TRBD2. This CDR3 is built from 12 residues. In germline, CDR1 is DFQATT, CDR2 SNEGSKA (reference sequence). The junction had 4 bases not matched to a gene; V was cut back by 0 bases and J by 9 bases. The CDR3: CSARDLGLSQYF. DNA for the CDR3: TGCAGTGCTAGAGATCTGGGACTATCCCAGTACTTC.

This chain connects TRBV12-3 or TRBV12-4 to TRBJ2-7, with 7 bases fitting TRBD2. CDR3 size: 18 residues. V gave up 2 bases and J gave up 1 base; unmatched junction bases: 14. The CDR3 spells CASSLTVGGPSFSYEQYF. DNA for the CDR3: TGTGCCAGCAGTTTAACTGTGGGAGGGCCGTCCTTTTCCTACGAGCAGTACTTC.

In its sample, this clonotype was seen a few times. CDR3 protein: CASSLRRDEKLFF. CDR3 DNA: TGTGCCAGCAGCTTGAGACGTGACGAAAAACTGTTTTTT. The chain employs TRBV6-5 and TRBJ1-4; no firm D call. Germline V CDR1 and CDR2: MNHEY, SVGAGI. The CDR3 sequence is 13 residues long. The V and J ends lost 6 bases and 8 bases respectively, with 13 bases between them.

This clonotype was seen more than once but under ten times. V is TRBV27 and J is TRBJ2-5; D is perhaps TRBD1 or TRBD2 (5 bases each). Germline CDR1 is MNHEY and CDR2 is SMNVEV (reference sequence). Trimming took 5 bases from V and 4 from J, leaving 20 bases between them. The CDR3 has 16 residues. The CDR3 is CASSLRGSQLLETQYF. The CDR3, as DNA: TGTGCCAGCAGTCTCCGGGGCAGCCAGCTTTTAGAGACCCAGTACTTC.

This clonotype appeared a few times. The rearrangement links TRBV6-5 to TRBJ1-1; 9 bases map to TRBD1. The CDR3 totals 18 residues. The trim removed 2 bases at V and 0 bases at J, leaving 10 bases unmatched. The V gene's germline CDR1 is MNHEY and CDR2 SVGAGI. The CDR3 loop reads CASSYGFGTGPMNTEAFF. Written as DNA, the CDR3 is TGTGCCAGCAGTTACGGATTCGGGACAGGGCCCATGAACACTGAAGCTTTCTTT.

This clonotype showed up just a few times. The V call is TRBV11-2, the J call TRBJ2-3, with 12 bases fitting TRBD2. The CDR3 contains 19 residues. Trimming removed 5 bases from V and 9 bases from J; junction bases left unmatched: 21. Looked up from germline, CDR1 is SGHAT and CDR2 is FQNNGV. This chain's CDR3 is CASSPTRGGRLAGVGTQYF. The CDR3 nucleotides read TGTGCCAGCAGCCCCACCCGGGGCGGACGACTAGCGGGAGTGGGAACGCAGTATTTT.

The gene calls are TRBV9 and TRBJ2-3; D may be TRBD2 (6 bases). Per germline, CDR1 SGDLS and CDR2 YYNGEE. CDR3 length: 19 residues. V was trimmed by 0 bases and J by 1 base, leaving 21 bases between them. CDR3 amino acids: CASSVGSGGSGYGTDTQYF. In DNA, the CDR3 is TGTGCCAGCAGCGTAGGGTCCGGGGGATCCGGCTATGGCACAGATACGCAGTATTTT.

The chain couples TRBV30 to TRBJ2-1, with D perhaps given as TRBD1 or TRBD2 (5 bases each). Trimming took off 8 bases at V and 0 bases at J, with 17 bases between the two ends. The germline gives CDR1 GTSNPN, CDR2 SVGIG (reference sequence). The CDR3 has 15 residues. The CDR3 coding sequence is TGTGCCAGTTCAATAGAGGGGCACTCCTACAATGAGCAGTTCTTC. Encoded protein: CASSIEGHSYNEQFF.

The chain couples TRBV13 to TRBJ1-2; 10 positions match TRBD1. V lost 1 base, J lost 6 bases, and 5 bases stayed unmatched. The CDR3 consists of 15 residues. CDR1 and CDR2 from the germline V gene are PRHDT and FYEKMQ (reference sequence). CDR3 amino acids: CASSLVDRGAHGYTF. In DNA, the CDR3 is TGTGCCAGCAGCTTAGTGGACAGGGGGGCCCATGGCTACACCTTC.

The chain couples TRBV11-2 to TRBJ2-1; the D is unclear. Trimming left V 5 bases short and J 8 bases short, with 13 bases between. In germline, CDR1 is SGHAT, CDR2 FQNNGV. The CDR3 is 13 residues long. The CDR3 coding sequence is TGTGCCAGCAGCGTAGGTTGGTTCGATGAGCAGTTCTTC. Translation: CASSVGWFDEQFF.